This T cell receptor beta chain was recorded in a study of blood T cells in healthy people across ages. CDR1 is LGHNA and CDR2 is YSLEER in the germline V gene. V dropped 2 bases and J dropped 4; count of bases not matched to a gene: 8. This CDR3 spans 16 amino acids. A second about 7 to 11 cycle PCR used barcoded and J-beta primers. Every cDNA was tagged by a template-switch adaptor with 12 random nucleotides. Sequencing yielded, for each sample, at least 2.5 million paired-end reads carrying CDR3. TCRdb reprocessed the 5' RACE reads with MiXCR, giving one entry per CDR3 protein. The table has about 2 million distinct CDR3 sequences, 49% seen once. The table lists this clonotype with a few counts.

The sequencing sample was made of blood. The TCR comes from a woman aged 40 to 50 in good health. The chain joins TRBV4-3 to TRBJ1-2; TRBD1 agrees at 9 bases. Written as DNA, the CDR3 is TGCGCCAGCAGCCAAAGGAGGGACAGGGTGGGCTATGGCTACACCTTC. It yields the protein CASSQRRDRVGYGYTF.